The clone carrying this TCR beta chain was recorded once. These data originate in a study of blood T cell repertoires in COVID-19. Across the study: COVID-19 samples from acute and convalescent phases originated in the United States, Italy and Spain. Sample material is recorded as cDNA or gDNA derived from T cells, B-cell-depleted T cells, or PBMCs.

In the source study's methods: Counts of nucleated cells, estimated from reference gene primer amplification, were obtained. Sequenced by immunoSEQ multiplex PCR; TCRdb stores in-frame clones only, minus some. V and J calls and clone size follow that table, whereas D and trimming were derived from the DNA. The repertoire consists of approximately 150,000 clones, with about 80% occurring once and the leading ten covering approximately 19%. V was pared by 6 bases and J by 4 bases, with 15 bases of the junction left unmatched. This CDR3 contains 17 residues. Germline V lookup: CDR1 LNHDA, CDR2 SQIVND (reference sequence).

Specimen: peripheral blood. The sequence came from a woman over 75 with acute or convalescent COVID-19. This chain uses TRBV19 with TRBJ2-3; TRBD2 agrees at 8 bases. CDR3 in amino acids: CASRRGLLAGSPDTQYF. CDR3 bases: TGTGCCAGTAGAAGAGGCCTTTTAGCGGGATCGCCAGATACGCAGTATTTT. The full variable domain, rest sourced from reference TRBV19 and TRBJ2-3, is DGGITQSPKYLFRKEGQNVTLSCEQNLNHDAMYWYRQDPGQGLRLIYYSQIVNDFQKGDIAEGYSVSREKKESFPLTVTSAQKNPTAFYLCASRRGLLAGSPDTQYFGPGTRLTVL.